The rows below give T cell receptor beta chains drawn from one sample of a study of OX40 agonist ivuxolimab in advanced cancers. Here immunoSEQ multiplex PCR was the method, and the copy in TCRdb shows in-frame clones only, minus some. The repertoire includes tens of thousands of clones, roughly 92% of them detected once, and 0.65% sits in the top ten. The sample was CD4+ or CD8+ T cells sorted from blood, taken in a trial of the OX40 agonist ivuxolimab. The receptors shown here come from an adult with an advanced solid tumor such as melanoma, head and neck, liver or kidney cancer. The CDR3 runs from the conserved cysteine through the conserved F or W. A D gene is named only where the DNA matches it firmly.

D,J,V,CDR3
NA,TRBJ1-4,TRBV9,CASSVESSEKLFF
TRBD1,TRBJ2-7,TRBV29-1,CSVEGTGVHEQYF
NA,TRBJ2-7,TRBV7-3,CASSLGTPYTYEQYF
TRBD2,TRBJ2-1,TRBV5-1,CASSLGLAGNNEQFF
NA,TRBJ2-1,TRBV6-5,CASRRGPGNEQFF
NA,TRBJ1-2,TRBV19,CASSIGLDGYTF
NA,TRBJ2-5,TRBV5-6,CASSAGTGWRTQYF
TRBD2,TRBJ2-3,TRBV4-1,CASSRDSSGRADTQYF
NA,TRBJ1-6,TRBV7-6,CASSQDTHNSPLHF
NA,TRBJ1-5,TRBV15,CATSRDGSDQPQHF
TRBD1,TRBJ2-1,TRBV2,CASSGTGADEQFF
TRBD1,TRBJ1-2,TRBV27,CASSRDRDNYGYTF
NA,TRBJ1-1,TRBV19,CASAGHTEAFF
NA,TRBJ2-2,TRBV2,CASSEVYSTGELFF
NA,TRBJ2-7,TRBV5-4,CASSLRGGSYEQYF
TRBD1,TRBJ1-3,TRBV6-5,CASSYGTGVGNTIYF
NA,TRBJ1-1,TRBV18,CASSPFGTEGTEAFF
NA,TRBJ1-5,TRBV27,CASSLEYRDQPQHF
NA,TRBJ1-1,TRBV13,CASSSGAIGKGRAFF
TRBD1,TRBJ2-1,TRBV5-4,CASSSSRDRGYNEQFF
TRBD1,TRBJ2-3,TRBV28,CASRQGGTDTQYF
TRBD2,TRBJ2-7,TRBV5-1,CASSLEGLATYEQYF
NA,TRBJ2-1,TRBV20-1,CSARGGAEQFF
NA,TRBJ2-7,TRBV4-1,CASSQGGEYEQYF
NA,TRBJ1-6,TRBV7-9,CASSERGGRSSPLHF
TRBD1,TRBJ1-1,TRBV27,CASGRGQGVSEAFF
NA,TRBJ1-2,TRBV9,CASSPRDARTSSNYGYTF
TRBD2,TRBJ2-3,TRBV15,CATSRDKGLAGGHKGDTQYF
TRBD1,TRBJ1-2,TRBV5-1,CASSARTGGVDGYTF
NA,TRBJ1-1,TRBV7-8,CASSLEVSQMTEAFF
TRBD2,TRBJ2-3,TRBV7-3,CASSSGLAGYTDTQYF
TRBD2,TRBJ2-3,TRBV6-4,CASSDQLAGTDTQYF
NA,TRBJ2-7,TRBV5-8,CASSLGQILYEQYF
NA,TRBJ2-2,TRBV7-2,CASSLFGGGELFF
NA,TRBJ1-1,TRBV19,CASSIVWKDSEAFF
NA,TRBJ2-2,TRBV5-1,CASRRDFNTGELFF
NA,TRBJ2-7,TRBV2,CASAGTLQGEQYF
NA,TRBJ2-5,TRBV29-1,CSVERSEGETQYF
TRBD1,TRBJ1-1,TRBV6-5,CASSTTGGGYTEAFF
NA,TRBJ2-6,TRBV11-2,CASSLGVTGLGANVLTF
TRBD1,TRBJ2-7,TRBV5-1,CASRTSGQGAYEQYF
TRBD1,TRBJ1-6,TRBV5-1,CASSLTTGTGSSPLHF
TRBD2,TRBJ2-1,TRBV18,CASSPPSGLGLAGVNEQFF
NA,TRBJ2-2,TRBV6-5,CASSPGGSGTGELFF
NA,TRBJ2-2,TRBV5-5,CASSPLGTYQKNTGELFF
NA,TRBJ1-1,TRBV6-5,CASRGLDGINTEAFF